This TCR beta chain was sequenced for a study of cytomegalovirus exposure and HLA in healthy donors. PCR primers comprised 60 Vbeta and 13 Jbeta primers. This table comes from immunoSEQ multiplex PCR, and its TCRdb copy is limited to in-frame clones, with some not included. The data show approximately 100,000 clones, around 71% seen once. This CDR3 contains 15 residues. Germline-derived CDR1 and CDR2 are MGHRA and YSYEKL. V lost 7 bases to trimming and J lost 8 bases, with 23 bases between them. This receptor was obtained from a boy under 18 in good health and CMV-seronegative. The rearrangement joins TRBV4-1 to TRBJ1-2; a weak D match, TRBD1 (6 bases). Sequencing was performed on PBMCs. The CDR3 here is CASTTKSKGVEGYTF. The CDR3 nucleotides are TGCGCCAGCACCACCAAGAGTAAGGGGGTCGAGGGCTACACCTTC.